These 15 T cell receptor beta chains were all obtained from the same sample, sequenced in a study of T cells in Graves' hyperthyroidism and ophthalmopathy. Amplification of TCR beta CDR3 regions was performed using RNA transcripts as template. Researchers ran a first-round RT-PCR on the TCR CDR3 using the HTBI primer set. TCRdb re-derived calls from the multiplex PCR reads in MiXCR, one entry per CDR3 protein. Of 500,000 to 600,000 distinct CDR3 sequences in the sample, 40% to 50% were seen once. What was sequenced was peripheral blood or thyroid tissue (not recorded which). These TCRs come from an adult woman with Graves' disease, either hyperthyroidism or ophthalmopathy (not recorded which).

Remarks on this clonotype: This may arise from a read error, as a much more abundant clone is one base away. The rearrangement joins TRBV20-1 to TRBJ2-7; D remains ambiguous. Germline V gives CDR1 DFQATT, CDR2 SNEGSKA (reference sequence). V dropped 3 bases and J dropped 9 bases, with 12 bases sitting between them. CDR3 length: 11 amino acids. CDR3 DNA: TGCAGTGCTAGTCGGTCTAACGGGCAGTACTTC. Encoded protein: CSASRSNGQYF.

The rearrangement uses TRBV20-1 and TRBJ2-2, with D possibly called TRBD1 or TRBD2 (6 bases each). The CDR3 runs to 14 residues. Trimming pared 5 bases from V and 6 bases from J, leaving 16 bases between. Germline V gene sequence: CDR1 DFQATT, CDR2 SNEGSKA (reference sequence). CDR3 bases: TGCAGTGCTTCCCGTTTAAGGGGGGCCGGGGAGCTGTTTTTT. It specifies CSASRLRGAGELFF.

The chain joins TRBV7-2 to TRBJ1-2, with 10 bases fitting TRBD1. V lost 5 bases, J lost 7 bases, and 10 bases stayed unmatched. This CDR3 is built from 15 residues. Germline CDR1 SGHTA, CDR2 FQGNSA. For the CDR3, the DNA is TGTGCCAGCAGCCAAGGCGAGGGACAGGGGCTTGGCTACACCTTC. Translation: CASSQGEGQGLGYTF.

This clonotype has a count of ten or more. The gene calls are TRBV9 and TRBJ1-3, with D unresolved. V was clipped by 0 bases and J by 7 bases, with 11 bases between them. The germline gives CDR1 SGDLS, CDR2 YYNGEE. The CDR3 runs 14 residues. CDR3 in DNA: TGTGCCAGCAGCGTAGCCCCCGGCGGGAACACCATATATTTT. Translated: CASSVAPGGNTIYF.

This rearrangement joins TRBV13 to TRBJ2-7, with 10 bases identical to TRBD2. The CDR3 contains 15 residues. CDR1 is PRHDT, CDR2 FYEKMQ, per germline (reference sequence). After removal of 5 bases from V and 4 bases from J, the junction contained 8 bases not matched to a gene. The CDR3 bases are TGTGCCAGCAGCCATCAGCGGGAGGGCGAGTACGAGCAGTACTTC. It encodes CASSHQREGEYEQYF.

The chain carries TRBV15 and TRBJ2-7, with no clear D. This CDR3 comprises 17 residues. V lost 0 bases to trimming and J lost 3 bases, with 18 bases between them. Germline V gene data show CDR1 as LNHNV and CDR2 as YYDKDF (reference sequence). Written as DNA, the CDR3 is TGTGCCACCAGCAGAGATCTCCCGAAACGACGCGGCTACGAGCAGTACTTC. This codes for CATSRDLPKRRGYEQYF.

This clonotype came up many times. This chain uses TRBV29-1 with TRBJ2-5, with D perhaps TRBD1 or TRBD2 (5 bases each). V was pared by 1 base and J by 3 bases, with 21 bases between. Germline V gene data show CDR1 as SQVTM and CDR2 as ANQGSEA. CDR3 length equals 17 residues. The CDR3 DNA reads as TGCAGCGTTGAAGGGGAGCTCCGGGCAGGGCGGGAAGAGACCCAGTACTTC. This translates into CSVEGELRAGREETQYF.

V usage is TRBV29-1 and J usage is TRBJ2-7, with 7 bases that match TRBD1. CDR1 and CDR2 from the germline V gene are SQVTM and ANQGSEA. The CDR3 covers 14 residues. Trimming took 0 bases from V and 3 from J; bases not matched to a gene: 5. The CDR3 region is CSVEDGPGGYEQYF. Written as DNA, the CDR3 is TGCAGCGTTGAAGATGGCCCAGGGGGCTACGAGCAGTACTTC.

The CDR3 nucleotides read TGTGCCAGCTCACCGGGCTTAGACTATGGCTACACCTTC. This gives the protein CASSPGLDYGYTF. The J gene is TRBJ1-2, the V gene TRBV25-1; no definite D call. V gave up 8 bases and J gave up 3 bases, with 13 bases separating them. CDR3 length equals 13 residues. The germline V gene has CDR1 MGHDK and CDR2 SYGVNS.

V usage is TRBV24-1 and J usage is TRBJ1-5; 7 nucleotides match TRBD1. Germline V lookup: CDR1 KGHDR, CDR2 SFDVKD. This CDR3 has 13 amino acids. V lost 11 bases, J lost 6 bases, and 9 bases stayed unmatched. Here the CDR3 reads CASSIQGFQPQHF. In DNA form, the CDR3 reads TGTGCCAGTAGTATACAGGGGTTTCAGCCCCAGCATTTT.

J is TRBJ2-7 and V is TRBV25-1, with D perhaps matching TRBD1 or TRBD2 (5 bases each). The V end was cut by 4 bases, the J end by 7 bases, with 11 bases between. This CDR3 comprises 12 residues. Germline CDR1 and CDR2: MGHDK and SYGVNS. The DNA of the CDR3 is TGTGCCAGCAGTGCGGGGCCGGGAGAGCAGTACTTC. Translating it yields CASSAGPGEQYF.

V usage is TRBV2 and J usage is TRBJ1-2; D is undetermined. Trimming left V 7 bases short and J 4 bases short, with 10 bases between. This CDR3 region has 12 residues. Germline V gene sequence: CDR1 SNHLY, CDR2 FYNNEI. CDR3 nucleotide sequence: TGTGCCAGCAAGATGCTCGTCTATGGCTACACCTTC. Amino acids: CASKMLVYGYTF.

The table lists this clonotype with a few counts. The chain is built from TRBV25-1 and TRBJ1-1; D not resolved. The CDR3 spans 18 residues. V lost 0 bases to trimming and J lost 4 bases, with 21 bases between them. The germline V gene has CDR1 MGHDK and CDR2 SYGVNS. The CDR3 is CASSEYGINSPQSTEAFF. As DNA, the CDR3 is TGTGCCAGCAGTGAATACGGTATCAACAGCCCGCAGAGCACTGAAGCTTTCTTT.

A few counts support this clonotype. The chain joins TRBV7-9 to TRBJ2-5, with D uncertain. This CDR3 comprises 14 residues. Germline values: CDR1 SEHNR, CDR2 FQNEAQ (reference sequence). The germline V and J ends were trimmed by 6 bases and 4 bases, with 15 bases remaining between them. The CDR3 nucleotides are TGTGCCAGCAGTGAAGGCGGCAGGCCAGAGACCCAGTACTTC. Translating it yields CASSEGGRPETQYF.

V gene TRBV20-1 combines with J gene TRBJ1-1; D is ambiguous. Per germline, CDR1 DFQATT and CDR2 SNEGSKA (reference sequence). The V gene lost 0 bases and the J gene lost 4 bases, with 12 bases spanning the gap. The CDR3 is made up of 14 amino acids. As DNA, the CDR3 is TGCAGTGCTAGAGATCCGGGAACGGGCACTGAAGCTTTCTTT. Residues: CSARDPGTGTEAFF.